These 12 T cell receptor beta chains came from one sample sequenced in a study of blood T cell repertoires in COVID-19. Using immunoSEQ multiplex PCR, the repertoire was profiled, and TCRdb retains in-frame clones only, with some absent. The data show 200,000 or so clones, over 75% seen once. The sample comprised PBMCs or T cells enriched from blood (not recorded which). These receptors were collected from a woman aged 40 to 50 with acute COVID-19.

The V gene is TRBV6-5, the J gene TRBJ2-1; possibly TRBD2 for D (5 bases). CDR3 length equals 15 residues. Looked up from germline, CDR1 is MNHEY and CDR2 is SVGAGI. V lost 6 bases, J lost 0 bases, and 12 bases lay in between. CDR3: CASSLTRGSYNEQFF. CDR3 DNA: TGTGCCAGCAGCCTCACTAGAGGCTCCTACAATGAGCAGTTCTTC.

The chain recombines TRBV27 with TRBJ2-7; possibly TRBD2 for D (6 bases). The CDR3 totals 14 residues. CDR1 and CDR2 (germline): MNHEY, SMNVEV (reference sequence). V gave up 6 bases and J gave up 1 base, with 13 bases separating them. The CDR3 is CASRTRDGSYEQYF. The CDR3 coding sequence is TGTGCCAGCAGAACGCGGGACGGATCCTACGAGCAGTACTTC.

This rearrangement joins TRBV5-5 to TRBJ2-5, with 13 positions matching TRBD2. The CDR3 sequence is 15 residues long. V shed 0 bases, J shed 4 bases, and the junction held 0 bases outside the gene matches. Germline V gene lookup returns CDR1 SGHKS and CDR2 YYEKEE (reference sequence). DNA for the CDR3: TGTGCCAGCAGCTTGGGACTAGCGGGAGGAGAGACCCAGTACTTC. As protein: CASSLGLAGGETQYF.

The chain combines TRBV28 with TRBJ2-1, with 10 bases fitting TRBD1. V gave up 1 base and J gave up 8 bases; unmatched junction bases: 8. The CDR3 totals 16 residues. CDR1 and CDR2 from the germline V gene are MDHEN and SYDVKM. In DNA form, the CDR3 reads TGTGCCAGCAGTTTATCGGGACAGGGGAGGAAGGATGAGCAGTTCTTC. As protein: CASSLSGQGRKDEQFF. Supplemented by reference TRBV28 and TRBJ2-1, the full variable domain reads DVKVTQSSRYLVKRTGEKVFLECVQDMDHENMFWYRQDPGLGLRLIYFSYDVKMKEKGDIPEGYSVSREKKERFSLILESASTNQTSMYLCASSLSGQGRKDEQFFGPGTRLTVL.

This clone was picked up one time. CDR3 residues: CASSLHGTGVLNTEAFF. The CDR3 nucleotides read TGTGCCAGCAGCTTACATGGGACAGGGGTATTGAACACTGAAGCTTTCTTT. The rearrangement uses TRBV7-3 and TRBJ1-1, with 10 bases lining up with TRBD1. Trimming cost V 2 bases and J 0 bases; bases outside gene matches: 6. Germline CDR1 SGHTA, CDR2 FQGTGA. The CDR3 loop spans 17 amino acids.

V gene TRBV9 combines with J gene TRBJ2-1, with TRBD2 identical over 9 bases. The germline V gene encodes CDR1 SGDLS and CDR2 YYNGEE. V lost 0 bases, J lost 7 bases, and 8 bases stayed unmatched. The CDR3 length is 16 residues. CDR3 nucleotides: TGTGCCAGCAGCGTAGTAGGTAGCGGGAGTTGGAATGAGCAGTTCTTC. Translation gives CASSVVGSGSWNEQFF.

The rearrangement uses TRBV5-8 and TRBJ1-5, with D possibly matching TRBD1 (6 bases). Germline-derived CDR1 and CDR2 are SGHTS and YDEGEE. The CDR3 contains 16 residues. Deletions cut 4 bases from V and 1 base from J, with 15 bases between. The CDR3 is CASSPNTGYSNQPQHF. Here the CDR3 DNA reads TGTGCCAGCAGCCCGAATACAGGGTACAGCAATCAGCCCCAGCATTTT.

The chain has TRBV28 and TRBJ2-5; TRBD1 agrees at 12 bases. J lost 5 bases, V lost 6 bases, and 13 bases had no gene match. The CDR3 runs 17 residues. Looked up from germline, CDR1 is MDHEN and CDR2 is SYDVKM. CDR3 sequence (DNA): TGTGCCAGCAGCTCAAATCTCGGGACAGGGGGCAGGGAGACCCAGTACTTC. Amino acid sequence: CASSSNLGTGGRETQYF.

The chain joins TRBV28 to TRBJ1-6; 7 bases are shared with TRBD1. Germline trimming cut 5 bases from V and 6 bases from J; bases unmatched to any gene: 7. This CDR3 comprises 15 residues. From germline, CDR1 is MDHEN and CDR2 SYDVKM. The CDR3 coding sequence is TGTGCCAGCAGTCAATACAGGGGTGGTAATTCACCCCTCCACTTT. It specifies CASSQYRGGNSPLHF.

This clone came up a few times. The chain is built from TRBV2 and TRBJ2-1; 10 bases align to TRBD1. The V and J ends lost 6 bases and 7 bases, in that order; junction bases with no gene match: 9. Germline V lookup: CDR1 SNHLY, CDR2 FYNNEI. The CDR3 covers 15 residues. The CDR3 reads CASRLTGGAGNEQFF. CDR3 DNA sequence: TGTGCCAGCAGGTTGACAGGGGGCGCGGGGAATGAGCAGTTCTTC.

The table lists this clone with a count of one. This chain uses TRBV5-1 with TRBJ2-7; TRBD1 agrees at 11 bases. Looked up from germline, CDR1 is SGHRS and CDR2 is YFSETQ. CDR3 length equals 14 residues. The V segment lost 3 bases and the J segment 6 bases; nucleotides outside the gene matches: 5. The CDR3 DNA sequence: TGCGCCAGCAGCTCAGGACAGGGGGCGGGCGAGCAGTACTTC. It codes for CASSSGQGAGEQYF.

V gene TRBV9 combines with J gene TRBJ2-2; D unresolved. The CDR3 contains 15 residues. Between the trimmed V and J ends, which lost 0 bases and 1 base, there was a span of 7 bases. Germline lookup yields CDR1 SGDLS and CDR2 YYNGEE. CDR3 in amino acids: CASSVEARNTGELFF. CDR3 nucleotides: TGTGCCAGCAGCGTAGAAGCACGGAACACCGGGGAGCTGTTTTTT.